The clone carrying this T cell receptor beta chain was counted once. Its target is unknown. Sequencing was performed with immunoSEQ multiplex PCR; in TCRdb, only in-frame clones are kept and a portion is missing. The sample includes about 50,000 clones, over 85% seen only once; the top ten take 15% to 17%. The sample belongs to a study of Tregs in tolerant kidney transplant recipients. Study results and caveats: Biological reproducibility was not directly addressed, but technical replication error appeared minimal.

Related graft donors supplied nonmyeloablative bone marrow transplants, and mixed chimerism was transient. Unstimulated Tregs (CD4+CD25+CD127-) and CD4+CD25- non-Tregs were sorted from PBMCs. CDR1 and CDR2 (germline): MDHEN, SYDVKM. This CDR3 is built from 19 residues. V was trimmed by 3 bases and J by 3 bases, leaving 25 bases between them. The sequencing here drew on CD8+ T cells from blood (PBMCs), taken 12 months after the transplant. The sequence was collected from a human patient who received a combined kidney and bone marrow transplant. Some of the T cells may derive from the graft donor. The chain has TRBV28 and TRBJ2-3; maybe TRBD2 (5 bases). CDR3 sequence reads: CASSLEVRVIYEDTDTQYF. As DNA, the CDR3 is TGTGCCAGCAGTTTGGAGGTACGTGTTATATACGAAGATACAGATACGCAGTATTTT.